Shown below are 24 T cell receptor beta chains from a single sample sequenced in a study of CD8+CD57+ T cells in acquired aplastic anemia (dated by TCRdb to 2016 to 2018). Expansion of CD8+CD57+ cells had been shown by flow cytometry in the patients chosen for sequencing. The sequencer was an Illumina HiSeq 2000. TCR beta VDJ combination and CDR3 sequence profiling used genomic DNA as the template. TCRdb passed the public sequencing reads through fastp at Q25 and MiXCR, retaining productive beta sequences. All rows with the same CDR3 protein become a single entry with the most common DNA and genes. The sample data list 150,000 to 200,000 distinct CDR3 sequences, and around 47% of these were observed just once. The ten most abundant clones make up 3.2% of the sample. The sequencing sample was made of sorted CD4+, CD8+, or CD8+CD57+ T cells (not recorded which) from PBMCs. Receptors originate from a human donor with aplastic anemia.

The V call is TRBV20-1, the J call TRBJ2-7; the match to TRBD1 covers 11 bases. The CDR3 runs 14 residues. The germline gives CDR1 DFQATT, CDR2 SNEGSKA (reference sequence). Germline trimming cut 6 bases from V and 1 base from J; bases unmatched to any gene: 5. CDR3 nucleotides: TGCAGTGCCAGGACAGGGGGCCTATCCTACGAGCAGTACGTC. Its protein product is CSARTGGLSYEQYV.

This clonotype appeared many times. The chain couples TRBV13 to TRBJ2-3; the match to TRBD1 covers 10 bases. Per germline, CDR1 PRHDT and CDR2 FYEKMQ (reference sequence). CDR3 length: 17 residues. Trimming at V came to 4 bases and at J to 1 base, leaving 8 bases not matched to a gene. The CDR3 DNA is TGTGCCAGCAGCTCCGGGGGGGGGACAGGGGGCACAGATACGCAGTATTTT. Translated, it gives CASSSGGGTGGTDTQYF.

The chain combines TRBV11-1 with TRBJ2-3; D might be TRBD1 or TRBD2, each matching 6 bases. CDR1 is SGHAT and CDR2 is FQDESV in the germline V gene (reference sequence). V was shortened by 5 bases and J by 3 bases, with 18 bases between the two germline ends. This CDR3 region has 16 residues. CDR3 in DNA: TGTGCCAGCAGCCCCGGTGGAGGGGGGCGGACAGATACGCAGTATTTT. This sequence encodes CASSPGGGGRTDTQYF.

This chain joins TRBV11-2 and TRBJ2-7; 7 nucleotides align to TRBD2. Looked up from germline, CDR1 is SGHAT and CDR2 is FQNNGV. CDR3 size: 17 residues. With V trimmed by 4 bases and J by 6 bases, 18 bases remained unmatched. The CDR3 DNA reads as TGTGCCAGCAGCTATCGTCGGGACTACAACCCACCCTCCGAGCAGTACTTC. It translates to CASSYRRDYNPPSEQYF.

Many counts were recorded for this clonotype. The V call is TRBV7-2, the J call TRBJ2-3, with a weak D call TRBD2 (6 bases). V was clipped by 1 base and J by 3 bases, with 11 bases between them. From germline, CDR1 is SGHTA and CDR2 FQGNSA. The length of the CDR3 is 15 residues. CDR3 DNA: TGTGCCAGCAGCTTAGGGAGACTAGTAACAGATACGCAGTATTTT. Its protein is CASSLGRLVTDTQYF. The entire variable domain, with the rest obtained from reference TRBV7-2 and TRBJ2-3, is as follows: GAGVSQSPSNKVTEKGKDVELRCDPISGHTALYWYRQSLGQGLEFLIYFQGNSAPDKSGLPSDRFSAERTGGSVSTLTIQRTQQEDSAVYLCASSLGRLVTDTQYFGPGTRLTVL.

This clonotype was detected many times. The CDR3 DNA follows: TGTGCCAGCAGTACCGTCGGGGGGGCTGGTGGCTACACCTTC. It yields the protein CASSTVGGAGGYTF. The genes are TRBV12-3 or TRBV12-4 and TRBJ1-2; D possibly corresponds to TRBD1 (6 bases). The CDR3 sequence is 14 residues long. The V end lost 5 bases, the J end lost 7 bases, and 17 bases lay between the germline ends.

CDR3 DNA: TGTGCCAGCAGCCGCCCCTCCGGGACAGGGGGCGGAAACACTGAAGCTTTCTTT. Translation: CASSRPSGTGGGNTEAFF. The rearrangement links TRBV6-1 to TRBJ1-1, with 12 positions matching TRBD1. There are 18 residues in the CDR3. V lost 6 bases and J lost 2; bases outside the gene matches: 13. Germline lookup yields CDR1 MNHNS and CDR2 SASEGT.

The table lists this clonotype with many counts. V and J are TRBV4-2 and TRBJ1-3; 8 nucleotides align to TRBD1. The germline CDR1 and CDR2 sequences are LGHNA and YNFKEQ. The CDR3 covers 21 residues. After removal of 0 bases from V and 0 bases from J, the junction contained 16 bases not matched to a gene. CDR3 loop: CASSQEVLGRGRLSSGNTIYF. The DNA for the CDR3 is TGTGCCAGCAGCCAAGAGGTCTTGGGCAGGGGGCGGCTGAGCTCTGGAAACACCATATATTTT.

The chain links TRBV24-1 to TRBJ1-3, with D unresolved. The CDR3 totals 13 residues. Looked up from germline, CDR1 is KGHDR and CDR2 is SFDVKD. V lost 7 bases and J 0 bases, leaving 6 bases between the germline ends. The CDR3 nucleotides are TGTGCCACCAGGACACACTCTGGAAACACCATATATTTT. Amino acids: CATRTHSGNTIYF.

This clonotype came up many times. The chain recombines TRBV5-6 with TRBJ2-5; D might be TRBD1 or TRBD2, each matching 5 bases. This CDR3 has 14 amino acids. V gave up 0 bases and J gave up 5 bases, with 11 bases separating them. Germline lookup yields CDR1 SGHDT and CDR2 YYEEEE. This CDR3 is CASSLGGGLETQYF. CDR3 DNA: TGTGCCAGCAGCTTGGGGGGCGGGTTGGAGACCCAGTACTTC.

This clonotype was found many times. The V gene is TRBV15, the J gene TRBJ1-6; possible D gene TRBD1, 5 bases. The germline V gene has CDR1 LNHNV and CDR2 YYDKDF (reference sequence). The CDR3 is made up of 15 amino acids. Trimming took 0 bases from V and 7 from J, leaving 10 bases between them. The CDR3 DNA sequence: TGTGCCACCAGCAGAGATTATCAGGGAAATTCACCCCTCCACTTT. This sequence encodes CATSRDYQGNSPLHF.

The chain employs TRBV7-6 and TRBJ2-5; D possibly corresponds to TRBD2 (5 bases). Trimming shortened V by 1 base and J by 4 bases, and 10 bases separated the two germline ends. The CDR3 runs 14 residues. In germline, CDR1 is SGHVS, CDR2 FNYEAQ. The CDR3 DNA sequence: TGTGCCAGCAGCTTAGGAGGGTTGGGAGAGACCCAGTACTTC. Its translation: CASSLGGLGETQYF.

On this clonotype: Since the CDR3 does not end with the conserved phenylalanine or tryptophan, this likely comes from a read error. The CDR3 loop is CSHSFGTGNQEAQYL. CDR3 nucleotides: TGCAGCCACTCGTTCGGGACGGGCAACCAAGAGGCCCAGTACCTC. V and J are TRBV29-1 and TRBJ2-5, with D possibly called TRBD1 or TRBD2 (5 bases each). CDR1 SQVTM and CDR2 ANQGSEA come from the germline V gene. The CDR3 length is 15 residues.

This clonotype was seen repeatedly, ten times or more. The chain recombines TRBV20-1 with TRBJ2-1; 12 bases align to TRBD2. Unmatched junction bases numbered 10, after V lost 2 bases and J lost 8 bases. The length of the CDR3 is 16 residues. Per the germline V gene, CDR1 is DFQATT and CDR2 is SNEGSKA (reference sequence). The CDR3 coding sequence is TGCAGTGCTAGAACCCGACTAGCGGGAGCACGGGATGAGCAGTTCTTC. Translating it yields CSARTRLAGARDEQFF.

The CDR3 spells CASKAVFSTDTQYF. The CDR3 region has the DNA TGCGCCAGCAAGGCCGTCTTTAGCACAGATACGCAGTATTTT. The rearrangement uses TRBV10-2 and TRBJ2-3, with D hard to call. CDR1 WSHSY and CDR2 SAAADI come from the germline V gene. There are 14 residues in the CDR3. V was shortened by 7 bases and J by 0 bases, with 11 bases between the two germline ends.

This clonotype has at least ten counts. This chain uses TRBV5-1 with TRBJ1-2, with D possibly being TRBD1 (5 bases). This CDR3 is built from 14 residues. Trimming shortened V by 1 base and J by 8 bases, and 15 bases separated the two germline ends. Germline CDR1 and CDR2: SGHRS and YFSETQ. In nucleotides, the CDR3 is TGCGCCAGCAGCTTGTCGGCCAGTGGGACGGGCTACACCTTC. This translates into CASSLSASGTGYTF. The full variable domain, with the rest looked up from reference TRBV5-1 and TRBJ1-2, is KAGVTQTPRYLIKTRGQQVTLSCSPISGHRSVSWYQQTPGQGLQFLFEYFSETQRNKGNFPGRFSGRQFSNSRSEMNVSTLELGDSALYLCASSLSASGTGYTFGSGTRLTVV.

This chain uses TRBV7-2 with TRBJ2-7; D may be TRBD1 (5 bases). The V and J ends lost 0 bases and 2 bases respectively, with 8 bases between them. The CDR3 extends over 14 amino acids. The V gene's germline CDR1 is SGHTA and CDR2 FQGNSA. The CDR3 nucleotides are TGTGCCAGCAGCTTAGCGGCAGGGCCCTACGAGCAGTACTTC. It encodes CASSLAAGPYEQYF.

This rearrangement joins TRBV5-1 to TRBJ1-1; D is perhaps TRBD1 (5 bases). V lost 0 bases, J lost 1 base, and 10 bases lay in between. This CDR3 is built from 15 residues. In germline, CDR1 is SGHRS, CDR2 YFSETQ. The CDR3 spells CASSLGRGPNTEAFF. The CDR3 coding sequence is TGCGCCAGCAGCTTGGGGAGGGGCCCGAACACTGAAGCTTTCTTT.

J is TRBJ2-7 and V is TRBV20-1; either TRBD1 or TRBD2 may supply D (5 bases each). This CDR3 spans 12 amino acids. CDR1 DFQATT and CDR2 SNEGSKA come from the germline V gene (reference sequence). The V end lost 3 bases, the J end lost 5 bases, and 11 bases lay between the germline ends. This CDR3 reads CSASLQGDEQYF. CDR3 nucleotide sequence: TGCAGTGCTAGTTTGCAGGGAGACGAGCAGTACTTC.

This clonotype has ten or more counts. V gene TRBV6-5 combines with J gene TRBJ1-4; no reliable D call. Germline V gene sequence: CDR1 MNHEY, CDR2 SVGAGI. The CDR3 runs to 14 residues. V gave up 3 bases and J gave up 6 bases, with 11 bases separating them. The DNA for the CDR3 is TGTGCCAGCAGTTATGACTTCTTGGATGAAAAACTGTTTTTT. This gives the protein CASSYDFLDEKLFF.

The chain has TRBV20-1 and TRBJ1-1; D might be TRBD1 (6 bases). The CDR3 runs 12 residues. V was shortened by 6 bases and J by 4 bases, with 12 bases between the two germline ends. CDR1 is DFQATT, CDR2 SNEGSKA, per germline (reference sequence). The CDR3 spells CSARTVITEAFF. The DNA for the CDR3 is TGCAGTGCAAGGACAGTAATCACTGAAGCTTTCTTT.

This clonotype was seen repeatedly, ten times or more. The chain combines TRBV18 with TRBJ2-7; D is ambiguous. The V end was cut by 0 bases, the J end by 1 base, with 7 bases between. This CDR3 spans 14 amino acids. CDR1 and CDR2 from the germline V gene are KGHSH and LQKENI. CDR3: CASSPPSPSYEQYF. CDR3 bases: TGTGCCAGCTCACCACCGAGCCCATCCTACGAGCAGTACTTC.

The chain carries TRBV4-1 and TRBJ1-1; 10 bases match TRBD1. Germline V gives CDR1 MGHRA, CDR2 YSYEKL. The V segment lost 4 bases and the J segment 3 bases; nucleotides outside the gene matches: 14. This CDR3 contains 18 residues. The DNA of the CDR3 is TGCGCCAGCAGCCCCCTGGGGGACAGGGGATGGGGCCACACTGAAGCTTTCTTT. Residues: CASSPLGDRGWGHTEAFF.

The genes are TRBV10-3 and TRBJ1-3; D remains ambiguous. This CDR3 has 11 residues. Trimming removed 2 bases from V and 4 bases from J, with 0 bases in between. CDR1 and CDR2 (germline): ENHRY, SYGVKD. This chain's CDR3 is CAISEGNTIYF. CDR3 coding DNA: TGTGCCATCAGTGAGGGAAACACCATATATTTT.